This T cell receptor (beta chain) was sequenced during a study of blood T cell repertoires in COVID-19. At the level of the study: T cells, B-cell-depleted T cells, or PBMCs provided the cDNA or gDNA that served as material.

Method: immunoSEQ multiplex PCR; TCRdb's copy keeps in-frame clones and lacks some. The top ten hold under 3% of the sample, which has some 290,000 clones, 80% to 85% seen once. The V and J ends lost 3 bases and 2 bases, in that order; junction bases with no gene match: 8. Germline V gene data show CDR1 as SGDLS and CDR2 as YYNGEE. CDR3 length: 15 residues. The chain employs TRBV9 and TRBJ2-7; TRBD1 matches at 7 bases. The specimen was peripheral blood. This sequence originates from a woman in her fifties or sixties with active or convalescent COVID-19. The chain's CDR3 is CASSAQQGSTYEQYF. The CDR3 nucleotides are TGTGCCAGCAGCGCACAACAGGGGTCGACCTACGAGCAGTACTTC.